The clone carrying this T cell receptor (beta chain) was observed once. The antigen is not known. The entry originates in a study of cytomegalovirus exposure and HLA in healthy donors. With 60 Vbeta and 13 Jbeta primers, the PCR was carried out. The data were produced by immunoSEQ multiplex PCR, yet TCRdb's version contains in-frame clones alone and is incomplete. The sample lists approximately 160,000 clones, around 78% occurring once. The germline CDR1 and CDR2 sequences are GTSNPN and SVGIG (reference sequence). This CDR3 has 14 residues. Findings of the study overall: Using a false discovery rate of 0.05, a later analysis showed that approximately 16,000 TCR beta sequences were associated with HLA alleles.

This rearrangement joins TRBV30 to TRBJ2-5; TRBD1 matches 10 bases. This receptor was identified in a woman between 40 and 55 years old in good health and CMV-seronegative. The sample taken for sequencing was PBMCs. DNA for the CDR3: TGTGCTACAACAGGGGGGACAGGGGCAGAGACCCAGTACTTC. It specifies CATTGGTGAETQYF.